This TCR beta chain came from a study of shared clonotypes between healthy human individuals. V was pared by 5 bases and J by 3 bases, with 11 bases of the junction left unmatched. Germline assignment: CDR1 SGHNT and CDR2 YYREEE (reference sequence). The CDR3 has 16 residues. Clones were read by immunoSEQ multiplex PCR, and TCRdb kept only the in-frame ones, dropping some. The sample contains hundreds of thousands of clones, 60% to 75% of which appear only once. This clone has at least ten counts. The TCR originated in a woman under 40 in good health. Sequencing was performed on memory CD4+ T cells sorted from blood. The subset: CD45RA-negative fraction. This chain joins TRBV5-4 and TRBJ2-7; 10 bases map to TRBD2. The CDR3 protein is CASSPSGSTPLYEQYF. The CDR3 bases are TGTGCCAGCAGTCCTAGCGGGAGTACCCCCCTCTACGAGCAGTACTTC.